The 15 T cell receptor beta chains reported below all come from one sample, sequenced in a study of blood T cell repertoires in COVID-19. Clones were read by immunoSEQ multiplex PCR, and TCRdb kept only the in-frame ones, dropping some. The profile shows 470,000 or so clones, 80% to 90% of them singletons. Material: peripheral blood. Receptors were obtained from a human donor in a cohort sampled during active COVID-19.

The genes are TRBV6-5 and TRBJ1-2; 9 nucleotides align to TRBD1. V lost 7 bases, J lost 3 bases, and 9 bases stayed unmatched. The length of the CDR3 is 15 residues. Germline loops: CDR1 MNHEY, CDR2 SVGAGI. The chain's CDR3 is CASTQPGQGDYGYTF. As DNA, the CDR3 is TGTGCCAGCACCCAACCGGGACAGGGCGACTATGGCTACACCTTC.

The V and J genes are TRBV7-3 and TRBJ2-5; 14 nucleotides align to TRBD2. Germline trimming cut 5 bases from V and 4 bases from J; bases unmatched to any gene: 6. Germline CDR1 is SGHTA and CDR2 is FQGTGA. The length of the CDR3 is 16 residues. CDR3 in amino acids: CASSLTGTSGRETQYF. CDR3 nucleotide sequence: TGTGCCAGCAGCCTCACCGGGACTAGCGGGAGAGAGACCCAGTACTTC.

The V gene is TRBV7-3, the J gene TRBJ2-1; 9 positions match TRBD2. The V gene end was trimmed by 3 bases and the J gene end by 4 bases; junction bases not matched to a gene: 4. Germline CDR1 reads SGHTA; CDR2 reads FQGTGA. The CDR3 is made up of 15 amino acids. CDR3 in DNA: TGTGCCAGCAGCTTTGGGACTAGCCCTTACAATGAGCAGTTCTTC. As protein: CASSFGTSPYNEQFF.

V usage is TRBV19 and J usage is TRBJ1-2, with 7 bases identical to TRBD1. Per germline, CDR1 LNHDA and CDR2 SQIVND (reference sequence). This CDR3 is built from 14 residues. V lost 10 bases, J lost 2 bases, and 10 bases stayed unmatched. CDR3 DNA: TGTGCCATTTCTACAGGGGATGGGAACTATGGCTACACCTTC. Its translation is CAISTGDGNYGYTF.

This chain uses TRBV5-1 with TRBJ2-7, with 11 bases matching TRBD2. This CDR3 comprises 16 residues. In germline, CDR1 is SGHRS, CDR2 YFSETQ. V dropped 4 bases and J dropped 3; count of bases not matched to a gene: 9. Here the CDR3 reads CASSQGTSGVFYEQYF. The CDR3 nucleotides are TGCGCCAGCAGCCAGGGGACTAGCGGAGTCTTCTACGAGCAGTACTTC. The entire variable domain, with the rest obtained from reference TRBV5-1 and TRBJ2-7, is as follows: KAGVTQTPRYLIKTRGQQVTLSCSPISGHRSVSWYQQTPGQGLQFLFEYFSETQRNKGNFPGRFSGRQFSNSRSEMNVSTLELGDSALYLCASSQGTSGVFYEQYFGPGTRLTVT.

The chain couples TRBV6-2 or TRBV6-3 to TRBJ1-5; D not certain. The CDR3 has 13 amino acids. Deletions cut 1 base from V and 7 bases from J, with 8 bases between. CDR1 is MNHEY and CDR2 is SVGEGT in the germline V gene. The CDR3 coding sequence is TGTGCCAGCAGTTACTTTCCTGGCCAGCCCCAGCATTTT. As protein: CASSYFPGQPQHF.

The V gene is TRBV13, the J gene TRBJ2-5, with 8 bases fitting TRBD1. V dropped 2 bases and J dropped 5; count of bases not matched to a gene: 4. Germline V gene lookup returns CDR1 PRHDT and CDR2 FYEKMQ (reference sequence). The CDR3 loop spans 14 amino acids. In DNA, the CDR3 is TGTGCCAGCAGCTTACGGACAGGGCAGGAGACCCAGTACTTC. Its protein product is CASSLRTGQETQYF.

The CDR3 protein is CASSIDSVYNEQFF. The DNA of the CDR3 is TGTGCCAGTAGTATAGATAGCGTATACAATGAGCAGTTCTTC. The chain combines TRBV19 with TRBJ2-1; D possibly corresponds to TRBD2 (5 bases). Germline assignment: CDR1 LNHDA and CDR2 SQIVND (reference sequence). Deletions cut 0 bases from V and 4 bases from J, with 7 bases between. This CDR3 comprises 14 residues.

The chain recombines TRBV4-3 with TRBJ2-6; D remains ambiguous. Germline V CDR1 and CDR2: LGHNA, YSLEER. The V and J ends lost 0 bases and 0 bases respectively, with 6 bases between them. The CDR3 has 16 residues. Here the CDR3 DNA reads TGCGCCAGCAGCCAAGATCTGAGCTCTGGGGCCAACGTCCTGACTTTC. It yields the protein CASSQDLSSGANVLTF.

The chain has TRBV19 and TRBJ2-1; 14 bases fit TRBD2. The CDR3 has 17 amino acids. J gave up 0 bases and V 4 bases, and 2 bases lay outside the gene matches. Germline CDR1 reads LNHDA; CDR2 reads SQIVND (reference sequence). CDR3 DNA sequence: TGTGCCAGTAGTAGGACTAGCGGGAGGAGCTCCTACAATGAGCAGTTCTTC. This gives the protein CASSRTSGRSSYNEQFF.

The chain has TRBV30 and TRBJ2-4; 7 positions match TRBD1. V lost 1 base and J lost 3; bases outside the gene matches: 0. Germline CDR1 reads GTSNPN; CDR2 reads SVGIG (reference sequence). The CDR3 sequence is 13 residues long. The CDR3 loop reads CAWSGQGKNIQYF. CDR3 in DNA: TGTGCCTGGAGTGGACAGGGCAAAAACATTCAGTACTTC. The entire variable domain, with the rest obtained from reference TRBV30 and TRBJ2-4, is as follows: SQTIHQWPATLVQPVGSPLSLECTVEGTSNPNLYWYRQAAGRGLQLLFYSVGIGQISSEVPQNLSASRPQDRQFILSSKKLLLSDSGFYLCAWSGQGKNIQYFGAGTRLSVL.

Turning to this clone: Different DNA sequences within this sample yield the same CDR3. The chain is built from TRBV12-3 or TRBV12-4 and TRBJ1-1; possible D gene TRBD1, 5 bases. The CDR3 is 13 amino acids. V was trimmed by 5 bases and J by 1 base, leaving 8 bases between them. The CDR3: CASSPTGNTEAFF. DNA of the CDR3: TGTGCCAGCAGTCCAACAGGGAACACTGAAGCTTTCTTT.

This rearrangement joins TRBV28 to TRBJ1-6; D possibly corresponds to TRBD1 (6 bases). The germline gives CDR1 MDHEN, CDR2 SYDVKM. Trimming pared 2 bases from V and 1 base from J, leaving 9 bases between. The CDR3 covers 16 residues. The CDR3 DNA follows: TGTGCCAGCAGTTTAGGAACAGGGTCCTATAATTCACCCCTCCACTTT. This codes for CASSLGTGSYNSPLHF.

This chain links TRBV20-1 with TRBJ2-3; 7 bases are shared with TRBD1. The CDR3 has 15 residues. J lost 5 bases, V lost 3 bases, and 11 bases had no gene match. Germline V gene data show CDR1 as DFQATT and CDR2 as SNEGSKA (reference sequence). The CDR3 reads CSASGAGTDVDTQYF. In DNA, the CDR3 is TGCAGTGCTAGTGGAGCCGGGACAGACGTAGATACGCAGTATTTT.

This sequence joins TRBV3-1 (or the pseudogene TRBV3-2) and TRBJ2-7, with D perhaps TRBD1 (5 bases). The CDR3 is made up of 14 amino acids. V shed 0 bases and J shed 6 bases, with 12 bases lying between them. Germline loops: CDR1 LGHDT, CDR2 YNNKEL (reference sequence). CDR3 in amino acids: CASSQDLGLFEQYF. The CDR3 nucleotides are TGTGCCAGCAGCCAAGATCTGGGGCTTTTCGAGCAGTACTTC.